This T cell receptor beta chain was sequenced in a study of T cells in Graves' hyperthyroidism and ophthalmopathy. The definition of stable Graves' hyperthyroidism was no ophthalmopathy progression within 18 months. Recently diagnosed hyperthyroidism of less than 2 months' duration affected patients aged 18 to 65. Diagnosis relied on clinical symptoms, serum thyroxine and TRAb, thyroid ultrasound and orbital computed tomography. Cells are PBMCs isolated from roughly 9.3 ml of fresh blood. It was RNA transcripts that yielded the amplified TCR beta CDR3 regions. HTBI primers were the set used in a first-round RT-PCR of the TCR CDR3. One entry per CDR3 protein results from TCRdb running MiXCR on the multiplex PCR reads. The sample yields about 210,000 distinct CDR3 sequences, 17% seen once. Germline V gene sequence: CDR1 LGHNA, CDR2 YNFKEQ. This CDR3 is 13 amino acids long.

The V and J genes are TRBV4-2 and TRBJ2-5; D possibly corresponds to TRBD2 (5 bases). The end of the DNA aligns better with TRBJ2-4, so the J call may be wrong. The sequenced material came from blood. This TCR came from a man in his fifties with Graves' hyperthyroidism. Here the CDR3 reads CASSQASDYIQYF. The DNA for the CDR3 is TGTGCCAGCAGCCAAGCTTCGGACTACATTCAGTACTTC.